This TCR beta chain was captured in a study of T cell repertoires in cytomegalovirus infection. Only a few counts were recorded for this clonotype. Its target is unknown. Each CDR3 protein is one row after TCRdb ran MiXCR on the reads. The repertoire consists of around 710,000 distinct CDR3 sequences, with about 27% occurring once and the leading ten covering about 12%. This CDR3 contains 17 residues. CDR1 is SEHNR and CDR2 is FQNEAQ in the germline V gene (reference sequence). The V gene lost 6 bases and the J gene lost 8 bases, with 26 bases spanning the gap. The sample in question was cultured CD8+ T cells from PBMCs, obtained from culture after CMV antigen stimulation. The genes are TRBV7-9 and TRBJ2-1, with D perhaps TRBD1 (6 bases). The sequence was obtained from a human donor in good health (CMV status not recorded). Some clones in this sample may be carry-over from other donors' samples. This CDR3 reads CASSPTSWGPPEDEQFF. CDR3 coding DNA: TGTGCCAGCAGTCCTACTTCGTGGGGGCCGCCTGAGGATGAGCAGTTCTTC.